Sequencing of this TCR beta chain was carried out in a study of cytomegalovirus exposure and HLA in healthy donors. The PCR used 60 Vbeta and 13 Jbeta primers. The repertoire was sequenced with immunoSEQ multiplex PCR; TCRdb's copy has only in-frame clones and lacks some. The sample includes roughly 120,000 clones, 15% of them seen just once. This clone was picked up a small number of times. Its antigen is unidentified. Overall study findings and caveats: In vitro testing confirmed a few CMV-associated chains as specific for CMV antigens. In a later analysis, HLA-associated TCR beta chains were more clonally expanded than equally common others. When analyzed later, the rates of TCR association showed variation by HLA locus, with DRB1 the most and HLA-C the fewest.

The J segment lost 6 bases and the V segment lost 4 bases, leaving 8 bases of the junction unmatched. Germline-derived CDR1 and CDR2 are MDHEN and SYDVKM. This CDR3 is built from 15 residues. The origin of this receptor is a young woman in good health and CMV-seronegative. This rearrangement joins TRBV28 to TRBJ2-7, with 11 bases matching TRBD1. The sequencing input was PBMCs. The CDR3 DNA is TGTGCCAGCAGTTATCCCCGGACAGGGGGCGGCGAGCAGTACTTC. Translation gives CASSYPRTGGGEQYF.